The 30 T cell receptor beta chains reported below all come from one sample, sequenced in a study of T cells in Graves' hyperthyroidism and ophthalmopathy (dated by TCRdb to 2018 to 2020). The library was produced with multiplex PCR. These reads were obtained on an Illumina HiSeq 2000. The TCR beta CDR3 regions were amplified from RNA transcripts. A first-round RT-PCR of the TCR CDR3 used the HTBI primer set with the Qiagen OneStep RT-PCR kit. TCRdb reworked the public reads: Q25 trimming with fastp, MiXCR clone assembly, productive beta chains retained. Entries are consolidated by CDR3 protein sequence, retaining the most common genes and DNA. For this sample the table gives fewer than 400,000 distinct CDR3 sequences, of which around 14% were detected only once. Around a quarter of the sample is in the top ten clones. Sequenced input: blood. These receptors were taken from a woman aged 18-29 years with Graves' hyperthyroidism that later progressed to Graves' ophthalmopathy.

The chain recombines TRBV9 with TRBJ2-1; 10 nucleotides align to TRBD2. Per germline, CDR1 SGDLS and CDR2 YYNGEE. The CDR3 runs to 16 residues. V was clipped by 3 bases and J by 4 bases; unmatched bases: 7. This CDR3 is CASSAGVAGGYNEQFF. The CDR3 coding sequence is TGTGCCAGCAGCGCCGGGGTAGCGGGAGGTTACAATGAGCAGTTCTTC.

This clonotype was seen at least ten times. V and J are TRBV20-1 and TRBJ1-1, with 7 positions matching TRBD1. This CDR3 contains 14 residues. Germline CDR1 DFQATT, CDR2 SNEGSKA (reference sequence). The V segment lost 5 bases and the J segment 1 base; nucleotides outside the gene matches: 7. The CDR3 sequence: CSASRQGRNTEAFF. CDR3 sequence (DNA): TGCAGTGCTTCGAGACAGGGACGGAACACTGAAGCTTTCTTT.

CDR3 nucleotide sequence: TGTGCCATCAGTGAGGAGGGCAGAGCCTACGAGCAGTACTTC. Amino acid sequence: CAISEEGRAYEQYF. This sequence joins TRBV10-3 and TRBJ2-7, with a weak D call TRBD2 (5 bases). V shed 2 bases and J shed 2 bases, with 10 bases lying between them. The CDR3 contains 14 residues. Germline CDR1 ENHRY, CDR2 SYGVKD.

The chain couples TRBV25-1 to TRBJ2-3, with D maybe TRBD2 (5 bases). The V end was cut by 5 bases, the J end by 1 base, with 13 bases between. The CDR3 runs 15 residues. Germline V gene sequence: CDR1 MGHDK, CDR2 SYGVNS. CDR3 sequence: CASSPTSGGTDTQYF. CDR3 nucleotides: TGTGCCAGCAGTCCCACAAGCGGCGGCACAGATACGCAGTATTTT. Drawing the rest from reference TRBV25-1 and TRBJ2-3, the complete variable domain is EADIYQTPRYLVIGTGKKITLECSQTMGHDKMYWYQQDPGMELHLIHYSYGVNSTEKGDLSSESTVSRIRTEHFPLTLESARPSHTSQYLCASSPTSGGTDTQYFGPGTRLTVL.

V gene TRBV7-2 combines with J gene TRBJ1-1; 10 nucleotides agree with TRBD1. V gave up 5 bases and J gave up 6 bases; unmatched junction bases: 6. The CDR3 has 14 amino acids. Germline V gene lookup returns CDR1 SGHTA and CDR2 FQGNSA. This CDR3 reads CASSRPGQGPEAFF. The CDR3 DNA follows: TGTGCCAGCAGCCGGCCGGGACAGGGGCCTGAAGCTTTCTTT.

This clonotype was recorded at least ten times. The chain carries TRBV27 and TRBJ2-7; 8 nucleotides match TRBD2. Per the germline V gene, CDR1 is MNHEY and CDR2 is SMNVEV (reference sequence). J lost 4 bases, V lost 1 base, and 15 bases had no gene match. The CDR3 totals 18 residues. CDR3 sequence: CASSLFGKSSGRRYEQYF. The CDR3 bases are TGTGCCAGCAGTTTATTCGGCAAATCGAGCGGGAGAAGGTACGAGCAGTACTTC.

The sample holds many counts of this clonotype. The chain has TRBV12-3 or TRBV12-4 and TRBJ2-1; D not certain. The CDR3 contains 13 residues. V was trimmed by 6 bases and J by 6 bases, leaving 12 bases between them. The CDR3 nucleotides are TGTGCCAGCAGCCTCCCGGGTCTCAATGAGCAGTTCTTC. Amino acid sequence: CASSLPGLNEQFF.

This clonotype has a handful of counts. The rearrangement uses TRBV7-6 and TRBJ2-3; 7 bases are shared with TRBD2. The CDR3 length is 19 residues. V lost 0 bases and J lost 2; bases outside the gene matches: 14. Germline V CDR1 and CDR2: SGHVS, FNYEAQ. The CDR3 bases are TGTGCCAGCAGCTTAGCCCTGGGACTACCCCCTCGTCCCACAGATACGCAGTATTTT. This codes for CASSLALGLPPRPTDTQYF.

The sample holds many counts of this clonotype. The V and J genes are TRBV6-1 and TRBJ1-5; the D gene is possibly TRBD1 (6 bases). V lost 2 bases and J 3 bases, leaving 11 bases between the germline ends. CDR1 MNHNS and CDR2 SASEGT come from the germline V gene. The CDR3 is 15 amino acids. The CDR3 DNA sequence: TGTGCCAGCAGTGAAAACAGGGCGATCAATCAGCCCCAGCATTTT. Amino acids: CASSENRAINQPQHF.

The sample holds many counts of this clonotype. This chain joins TRBV6-2 or TRBV6-3 and TRBJ2-2, with 7 bases fitting TRBD2. This CDR3 spans 15 amino acids. J was trimmed by 6 bases and V by 2 bases; bases with no gene match: 6. Per germline, CDR1 MNHEY and CDR2 SVGEGT. CDR3 nucleotide sequence: TGTGCCAGCAGTTACACGCGGGAGATGGCCGGGGAGCTGTTTTTT. Translation: CASSYTREMAGELFF.

The chain is built from TRBV27 and TRBJ2-1; 9 bases line up with TRBD2. This CDR3 contains 20 residues. In germline, CDR1 is MNHEY, CDR2 SMNVEV (reference sequence). V was clipped by 7 bases and J by 7 bases; unmatched bases: 26. CDR3: CASILRTDGASGKIRNEQFF. DNA for the CDR3: TGTGCCAGCATCCTCAGGACCGACGGTGCTAGCGGGAAGATACGGAATGAGCAGTTCTTC.

The gene calls are TRBV3-1 and TRBJ2-1; D ambiguous. CDR3 length: 15 residues. From germline, CDR1 is LGHDT and CDR2 YNNKEL (reference sequence). V lost 1 base to trimming and J lost 4 bases, with 11 bases between them. The DNA of the CDR3 is TGTGCCAGCAGCCAAGTCCCGATCAATTACAATGAGCAGTTCTTC. It encodes CASSQVPINYNEQFF.

The V call is TRBV11-2, the J call TRBJ2-1, with D hard to call. Trimming took 7 bases from V and 4 from J, leaving 14 bases between them. CDR3 size: 14 residues. The V gene's germline CDR1 is SGHAT and CDR2 FQNNGV. CDR3 in DNA: TGTGCCAGCATAGGCGGATCTCCATACAATGAGCAGTTCTTC. It codes for CASIGGSPYNEQFF.

This clonotype was recorded at least ten times. This chain uses TRBV6-1 with TRBJ2-1, with 7 bases matching TRBD2. The V and J ends lost 6 bases and 8 bases, in that order; junction bases with no gene match: 7. This CDR3 contains 13 residues. Germline V gene lookup returns CDR1 MNHNS and CDR2 SASEGT. This chain's CDR3 is CASSRTRRDEQFF. DNA for the CDR3: TGTGCCAGCAGCAGGACTAGACGGGATGAGCAGTTCTTC.

In its sample, this clonotype was seen many times. CDR3: CASSLAPVGEQYF. The CDR3 nucleotides are TGTGCCAGCAGCTTAGCCCCTGTGGGGGAGCAGTACTTC. This rearrangement joins TRBV7-2 to TRBJ2-7; no clear D. CDR3 length: 13 residues. Trimming took 0 bases from V and 7 from J, leaving 10 bases between them. CDR1 and CDR2 (germline): SGHTA, FQGNSA.

This clonotype has more than one count but fewer than ten. V and J are TRBV6-5 and TRBJ2-1; D is ambiguous. Trimming took off 2 bases at V and 10 bases at J, with 15 bases between the two ends. The CDR3 sequence is 14 residues long. Per the germline V gene, CDR1 is MNHEY and CDR2 is SVGAGI. The DNA of the CDR3 is TGTGCCAGCAGTTACAGACGTGTCTGGGGAGAGCAGTTCTTC. This encodes CASSYRRVWGEQFF.

The chain has TRBV7-9 and TRBJ2-3, with D possibly called TRBD1 or TRBD2 (6 bases each). Germline V gives CDR1 SEHNR, CDR2 FQNEAQ (reference sequence). The CDR3 is 17 residues long. V was clipped by 5 bases and J by 4 bases, with 22 bases between them. CDR3 residues: CASSVGRTVEIADTQYF. CDR3 bases: TGTGCCAGCAGCGTAGGGAGGACAGTTGAGATCGCAGATACGCAGTATTTT.

The sample holds many counts of this clonotype. This sequence joins TRBV6-1 and TRBJ2-7, with D maybe TRBD2 (6 bases). There are 16 residues in the CDR3. The germline V gene has CDR1 MNHNS and CDR2 SASEGT. Trimming took 6 bases from V and 2 from J, leaving 20 bases between them. The CDR3 region has the DNA TGTGCCAGCAGGGGCCTCGGCCGTAGCGGAGCCTACGAGCAGTACTTC. It codes for CASRGLGRSGAYEQYF.

This rearrangement joins TRBV4-3 to TRBJ2-1; D is unresolved. V lost 0 bases to trimming and J lost 4 bases, with 10 bases between them. The CDR3 has 15 amino acids. Germline assignment: CDR1 LGHNA and CDR2 YSLEER. CDR3 sequence (DNA): TGCGCCAGCAGCCAAGATTGGACGGAATACAATGAGCAGTTCTTC. Translating it yields CASSQDWTEYNEQFF.

In its sample, this clonotype was seen many times. The CDR3 protein is CASSGDRGGEQYF. In DNA form, the CDR3 reads TGTGCCAGCAGCGGTGACAGGGGGGGCGAGCAGTACTTC. The chain has TRBV2 and TRBJ2-7; 9 nucleotides line up with TRBD1. This CDR3 contains 13 residues. Germline CDR1 SNHLY, CDR2 FYNNEI. After removal of 6 bases from V and 6 bases from J, the junction contained 6 bases not matched to a gene. Full variable domain (rest looked up from reference TRBV2 and TRBJ2-7): EPEVTQTPSHQVTQMGQEVILRCVPISNHLYFYWYRQILGQKVEFLVSFYNNEISEKSEIFDDQFSVERPDGSNFTLKIRSTKLEDSAMYFCASSGDRGGEQYFGPGTRLTVT.

This chain links TRBV6-2 or TRBV6-3 with TRBJ1-5; weak D call: TRBD1 (6 bases). Germline CDR1 reads MNHEY; CDR2 reads SVGEGT. Trimming cost V 2 bases and J 5 bases, with 19 bases left between them. The CDR3 totals 17 residues. CDR3 DNA sequence: TGTGCCAGCAGTTACGGAGGGGGTACCTCACGCCATCAGCCCCAGCATTTT. Protein product: CASSYGGGTSRHQPQHF.

This clonotype has ten or more counts. The chain carries TRBV20-1 and TRBJ2-1; 8 nucleotides align to TRBD2. The CDR3 length is 14 residues. CDR1 and CDR2 from the germline V gene are DFQATT and SNEGSKA (reference sequence). V trimming: 5 bases; J trimming: 7 bases; junction bases outside the gene matches: 10. Here the CDR3 DNA reads TGCAGTGCTTTTCCGGGACTAGTCAGGAATGAGCAGTTCTTC. Translation gives CSAFPGLVRNEQFF.

This clonotype was counted many times. The chain employs TRBV7-6 and TRBJ2-7, with D perhaps matching TRBD2 (6 bases). Deletions cut 4 bases from V and 4 bases from J, with 11 bases between. This CDR3 is 13 amino acids long. CDR1 and CDR2 from the germline V gene are SGHVS and FNYEAQ. DNA of the CDR3: TGTGCCAGCAGCTCGGGACTTCCTTACGAGCAGTACTTC. Encoded protein: CASSSGLPYEQYF.

This clonotype appeared many times. The J gene is TRBJ2-2, the V gene TRBV20-1, with D maybe TRBD2 (7 bases). V was pared by 5 bases and J by 7 bases, with 17 bases between. Germline V gene lookup returns CDR1 DFQATT and CDR2 SNEGSKA (reference sequence). The CDR3 spans 14 residues. This CDR3 is CSALRGGGFGELFF. The CDR3 region has the DNA TGCAGTGCTCTGAGGGGGGGGGGCTTCGGGGAGCTGTTTTTT.

The sample holds many counts of this clonotype. The genes are TRBV28 and TRBJ2-7, with a tentative D call TRBD1 (6 bases). Germline V gene lookup returns CDR1 MDHEN and CDR2 SYDVKM. Trimming took 2 bases from V and 2 from J, leaving 10 bases between them. CDR3 length: 14 residues. CDR3 DNA sequence: TGTGCCAGCAGTTTACGGACAGCTGCCTACGAGCAGTACTTC. Protein product: CASSLRTAAYEQYF.

In this sample, this clonotype turned up many times. The V gene is TRBV6-2 or TRBV6-3, the J gene TRBJ2-2; D gene uncertain. CDR3 size: 14 residues. V lost 5 bases, J lost 6 bases, and 13 bases lay in between. CDR1 and CDR2 from the germline V gene are MNHEY and SVGEGT. CDR3 sequence: CASSGDVGSGELFF. The CDR3 nucleotides read TGTGCCAGCAGTGGCGATGTAGGTTCCGGGGAGCTGTTTTTT.

This chain joins TRBV5-6 and TRBJ2-7, with 7 bases identical to TRBD2. The J segment lost 4 bases and the V segment lost 3 bases, leaving 7 bases of the junction unmatched. The germline CDR1 and CDR2 sequences are SGHDT and YYEEEE. CDR3 length equals 14 residues. The CDR3 protein is CASSSAGSLYEQYF. CDR3 DNA: TGTGCCAGCAGCTCAGCGGGGTCGCTTTACGAGCAGTACTTC. The full variable domain, its missing parts supplied by reference TRBV5-6 and TRBJ2-7, is DAGVTQSPTHLIKTRGQQVTLRCSPKSGHDTVSWYQQALGQGPQFIFQYYEEEERQRGNFPDRFSGHQFPNYSSELNVNALLLGDSALYLCASSSAGSLYEQYFGPGTRLTVT.

The chain employs TRBV6-6 and TRBJ2-1; 8 bases line up with TRBD2. The CDR3 contains 17 residues. V lost 2 bases to trimming and J lost 2 bases; unmatched junction nucleotides: 8. Per the germline V gene, CDR1 is MNHNY and CDR2 is SVGAGI (reference sequence). Here the CDR3 reads CASSYAEAGAPYNEQFF. In DNA form, the CDR3 reads TGTGCCAGCAGTTACGCCGAAGCGGGAGCCCCCTACAATGAGCAGTTCTTC.

A few counts support this clonotype. As DNA, the CDR3 is TGCGCCAGCAGCCCCAAGGGGTTGGATACGCAGTATTTT. It specifies CASSPKGLDTQYF. The chain recombines TRBV4-1 with TRBJ2-3; a weak D match, TRBD1 (5 bases). This CDR3 contains 13 residues. Germline loops: CDR1 MGHRA, CDR2 YSYEKL. V was shortened by 4 bases and J by 6 bases, with 11 bases between the two germline ends.

This clonotype was detected many times. This chain joins TRBV27 and TRBJ2-5, with D perhaps matching TRBD1 (6 bases). The CDR3 covers 14 residues. Trimming left V 4 bases short and J 1 base short, with 10 bases between. CDR1 and CDR2 (germline): MNHEY, SMNVEV (reference sequence). The CDR3 nucleotides read TGTGCCAGCAGTTACGGGACACCCCAAGAGACCCAGTACTTC. This translates into CASSYGTPQETQYF.